The rows below give T cell receptor beta chains drawn from one sample of a study of blood T cells in healthy people across ages. Using its own MiXCR run on the 5' RACE reads, TCRdb lists one record per CDR3 protein. The sample consists of some 1.5 million distinct CDR3 sequences, roughly 27% of them appearing once. Sequenced material: blood. The receptors originated from a woman in her twenties or thirties in good health. The CDR3 runs from the conserved cysteine through the conserved F or W.

J: TRBJ2-5; V: TRBV5-1; CDR3: CASSLGGGSGETQYF
J: TRBJ2-7; V: TRBV5-1; CDR3: CASSLVSGGDEQYF
J: TRBJ2-4; V: TRBV28; CDR3: CAGSLEGFQYF
J: TRBJ2-7; V: TRBV5-1; CDR3: CASSLVPAGASSLYEQYF
J: TRBJ1-1; V: TRBV9; CDR3: CASSVQKGTEAFF
J: TRBJ2-4; V: TRBV20-1; CDR3: CSARDPFLAIQYF
J: TRBJ2-7; V: TRBV7-9; CDR3: CASSFRDIPYEQYF
J: TRBJ1-1; V: TRBV7-9; CDR3: CASSYGTAEAFF
J: TRBJ2-7; V: TRBV28; CDR3: CASIPRTGGSYVQYF
J: TRBJ2-1; V: TRBV7-9; CDR3: CAEAAALRDEQFF
J: TRBJ2-5; V: TRBV6-1; CDR3: CASSRTQGTSGRAARDTQYF
J: TRBJ2-1; V: TRBV12-3/TRBV12-4; CDR3: CASSRPGTSGSFSYNEQFF
J: TRBJ2-5; V: TRBV12-3/TRBV12-4; CDR3: CASRKRGRLQETQYF
J: TRBJ2-1; V: TRBV9; CDR3: CASSVYLGGPQFF
J: TRBJ2-5; V: TRBV7-9; CDR3: CASSSTRVETQYF